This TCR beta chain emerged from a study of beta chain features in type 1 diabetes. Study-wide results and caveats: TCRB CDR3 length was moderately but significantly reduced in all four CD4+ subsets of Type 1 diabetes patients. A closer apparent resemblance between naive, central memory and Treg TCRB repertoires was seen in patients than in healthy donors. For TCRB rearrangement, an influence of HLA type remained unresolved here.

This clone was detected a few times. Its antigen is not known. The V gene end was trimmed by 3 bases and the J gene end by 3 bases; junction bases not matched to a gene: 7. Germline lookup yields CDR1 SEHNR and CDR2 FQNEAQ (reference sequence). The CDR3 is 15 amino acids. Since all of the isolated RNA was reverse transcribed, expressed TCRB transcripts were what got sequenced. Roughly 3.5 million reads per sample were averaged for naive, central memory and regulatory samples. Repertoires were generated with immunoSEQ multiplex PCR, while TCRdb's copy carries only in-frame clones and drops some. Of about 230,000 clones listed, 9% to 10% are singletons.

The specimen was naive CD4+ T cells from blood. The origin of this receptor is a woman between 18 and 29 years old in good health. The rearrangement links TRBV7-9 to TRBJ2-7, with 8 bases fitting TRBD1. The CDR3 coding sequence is TGTGCCAGCAGCTTGTTAAAGGACAGGGTCTACGAGCAGTACTTC. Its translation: CASSLLKDRVYEQYF.